This T cell receptor (beta chain) was recorded in a study of ipilimumab plus nivolumab after autologous stem cell transplantation. Measured with immunoSEQ multiplex PCR; TCRdb has only the in-frame clones, and not every one. The table lists approximately 16,000 clones, around 79% of them singletons. On this clone: The antigen is unknown.

Checkpoint therapy with ipilimumab 1 mg/kg began 14 to 28 days after transplant. Study-level findings and limits: The authors say TCR, Treg and microbiome findings warrant further study.

With V trimmed by 5 bases and J by 4 bases, 9 bases remained unmatched. This CDR3 has 16 amino acids. The germline CDR1 and CDR2 sequences are MDHEN and SYDVKM. The chain is built from TRBV28 and TRBJ2-5; TRBD1 agrees at 11 bases. The clonotype comes from a male donor with primary mediastinal lymphoma. Source: PBMCs, taken in a trial of ipilimumab plus nivolumab as post-transplant consolidation. As DNA, the CDR3 is TGTGCCAGCAGTCCCACCGGGACAGGGGGACGAGAGACCCAGTACTTC. Protein product: CASSPTGTGGRETQYF.